This T cell receptor (beta chain) was documented in a study of early T cells in non-severe SARS-CoV-2 infection (dated by TCRdb to the early 2020s). Study-wide context: Bulk RNA from unsorted whole blood was used for TCR sequencing, so alpha and beta chains could not be paired. The paper as a whole reports these results and caveats: VDJdb matching was skewed toward anti-spike CD8 responses, so virus-specific expansions were likely underestimated and private and CD4 specificities were missed.

The CDR3 holds 15 amino acids from the cysteine to the phenylalanine. The retained sequence is limited to the CDR3, 45 bases, with the frame set at the first base. CDR1 MNHNY and CDR2 SVGAGI were looked up in the germline V gene (reference sequence). Germline trimming: 5 bases from V, 1 base from J; junction bases outside gene matches: 1. Library preparation employed 5' RACE. Sequencing instrument: NextSeq 500. To correct for sequencing error and PCR bias, the TCR library protocol tagged individual cDNA molecules with unique molecular identifiers. Sequencing covered both TCR alpha and beta chains, and within each sample the abundances of alpha and beta sequences were tightly co-correlated. As for how the authors treated the data: Decombinator V4 was used to annotate TCR sequences for V gene, J gene and CDR3. Expanded TCRs were defined as changing significantly between any two time points under a Poisson model with p below 0.0001. TCR abundances were normalised to the total number of TCRs sequenced per sample and were expressed as counts per million. TRAV1-2 paired with TRAJ12, TRAJ20 or TRAJ33 defined MAIT TCRs, while TRAV10 paired with TRAJ18 defined iNKT TCRs. VDJdb, accessed on 1 November 2021, was searched for TCRs annotated for CMV, EBV and SARS-CoV-2, and TCRs annotated for more than one antigen were excluded. TCRdb took the public reads, trimmed them with fastp at Q25, ran MiXCR for clone calling and kept in-frame beta chains. Each record represents a unique CDR3 protein, reported with the most common genes and DNA among its rows. The authors' filters were not applied to this entry. A total of around 19,000 distinct CDR3 sequences appear in this sample, over 4% of them only once. The top ten hold around 5.2% of the sample.

Set within a cohort of healthcare workers in London, UK, this nested case-control study involved weekly PCR testing of nasopharyngeal swabs along with blood sampling. Healthcare workers were enrolled in the week of the UK lockdown, from 23 to 31 March 2020, and were followed every week for up to roughly 15 weeks. This clonotype was seen repeatedly, ten times or more. No antigen is known for it. Base qualities are missing; no much larger clone stands one base away. This receptor chain uses TRBV6-6 and TRBJ2-2; 10 central nucleotides agree with TRBD2. The origin of this receptor is an adult who was a healthcare worker with PCR-confirmed SARS-CoV-2 infection or an uninfected control (not recorded which). Sequencing was done on a sample of whole blood. The encoded CDR3 is CASSRTSGNTGELFF. The nucleotide sequence reads as follows: TGTGCCAGCAGTCGGACTAGCGGGAACACCGGGGAGCTGTTTTTT.